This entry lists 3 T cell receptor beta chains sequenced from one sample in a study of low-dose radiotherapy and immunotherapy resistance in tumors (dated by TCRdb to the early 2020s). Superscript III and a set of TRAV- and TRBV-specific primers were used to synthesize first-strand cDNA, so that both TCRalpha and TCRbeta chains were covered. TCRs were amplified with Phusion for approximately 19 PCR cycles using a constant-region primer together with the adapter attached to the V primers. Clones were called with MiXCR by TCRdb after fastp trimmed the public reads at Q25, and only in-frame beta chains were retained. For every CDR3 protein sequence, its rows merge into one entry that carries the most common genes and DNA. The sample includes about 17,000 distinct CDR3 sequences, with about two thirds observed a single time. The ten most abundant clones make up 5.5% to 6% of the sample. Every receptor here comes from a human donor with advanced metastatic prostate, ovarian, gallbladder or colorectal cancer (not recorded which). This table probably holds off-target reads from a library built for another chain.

CDR3 sequence reads: CASSLGFPADNEQFF. The CDR3, as DNA: TGCGCCAGCAGCTTAGGCTTCCCTGCGGACAATGAGCAGTTCTTC. The gene calls are TRBV5-1 and TRBJ2-1; no definite D call. The length of the CDR3 is 15 residues. Trimming left V 2 bases short and J 5 bases short, with 14 bases between. Germline lookup yields CDR1 SGHRS and CDR2 YFSETQ. The full variable domain, in which reference TRBV5-1 and TRBJ2-1 provide the parts outside the CDR3, is KAGVTQTPRYLIKTRGQQVTLSCSPISGHRSVSWYQQTPGQGLQFLFEYFSETQRNKGNFPGRFSGRQFSNSRSEMNVSTLELGDSALYLCASSLGFPADNEQFFGPGTRLTVL.

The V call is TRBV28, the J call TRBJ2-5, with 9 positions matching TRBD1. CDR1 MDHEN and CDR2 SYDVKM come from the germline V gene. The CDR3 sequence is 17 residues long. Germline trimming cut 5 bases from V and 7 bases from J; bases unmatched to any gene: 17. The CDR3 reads CASSSAYRGRDASTQYF. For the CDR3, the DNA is TGTGCCAGCAGTAGCGCCTACAGGGGGCGGGACGCCTCGACCCAGTACTTC.

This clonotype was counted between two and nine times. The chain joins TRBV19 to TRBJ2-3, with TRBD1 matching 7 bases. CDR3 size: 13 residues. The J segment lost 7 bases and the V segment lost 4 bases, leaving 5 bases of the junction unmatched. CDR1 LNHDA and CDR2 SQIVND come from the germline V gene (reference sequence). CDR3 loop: CASSTDRENTQYF. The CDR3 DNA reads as TGTGCCAGTAGTACCGACAGGGAAAATACGCAGTATTTT.